This T cell receptor beta chain was profiled in a study of shared clonotypes between healthy human individuals. Study findings and constraints: Some naive CD4 clonotypes, approximately 4.5%, turned up in common across several donors. Clonotypes which were not shared had lower generation probabilities than clonotypes that all four donors shared.

On this clone: The antigen is undetermined. At the DNA level, this CDR3 is encoded by other sequences in the same sample as well.

The V gene lost 2 bases and the J gene lost 7 bases, with 9 bases spanning the gap. This CDR3 contains 14 residues. Looked up from germline, CDR1 is LNHDA and CDR2 is SQIVND (reference sequence). Each replicate PCR on the sorted subsets used approximately 200 ng DNA (around 30,000 T cell genomes). The repertoire was sequenced with immunoSEQ multiplex PCR; TCRdb's copy has only in-frame clones and lacks some. Among about 2.4 million clones, roughly 92% were seen once, and the ten largest hold around 0.15%. The CD4+ fraction was divided into a CD45RA+ naive subset and a CD45RA-negative memory subset. This rearrangement joins TRBV19 to TRBJ1-6, with D tentatively TRBD1 (5 bases). The TCR sequence derives from a man younger than 35 in good health. The sequencing sample was made of naive CD4+ T cells sorted from blood. The sample's subset: CD45RA+ positively selected. The CDR3 protein is CASSISRENSPLHF. The CDR3 DNA sequence: TGTGCCAGTAGTATAAGCAGGGAGAATTCACCCCTCCACTTT.